This T cell receptor beta chain originates from a study of low-dose radiotherapy and immunotherapy resistance in tumors. Study in general: Members of Cohort 1 were treated with 0.5 Gy per fraction every 2 weeks. The prescribed total PTV dose was 6.5 Gy. Aspirin 300 mg was given orally each day for four cycles from cycle 1 day 1.

This clonotype has only a few counts. cDNA synthesis used a TRAV/TRBV-specific primer set for both chains. Over roughly 20 PCR cycles, TCRs were amplified from a constant-region primer and V-primer adapter. From the reads, TCRdb called clonotypes with MiXCR, one entry per CDR3 protein. The repertoire holds 13,000 or so distinct CDR3 sequences, with approximately 70% as singletons. The receptor was derived from a human donor with advanced metastatic prostate, ovarian, gallbladder or colorectal cancer (not recorded which). This table probably holds off-target reads from a library built for another chain.

CDR3 DNA sequence: TGTGCCAGCCTCCGGGACGGTTCCTACGAGCAGTACTTC. Its translation: CASLRDGSYEQYF. V is TRBV7-6 and J is TRBJ2-7; D could derive from TRBD1 or TRBD2 (5 bases each). The CDR3 runs 13 residues. Trimming stripped 8 bases from V and 1 base from J, with 12 bases between. The germline gives CDR1 SGHVS, CDR2 FNYEAQ.